A single T cell receptor beta chain is shown here with its context. The data were taken from a study of blood T cell repertoires in COVID-19. At the level of the study: Both acute and convalescent COVID-19 samples were obtained from the United States, Italy and Spain.

How the authors handled the data: Amplification of reference gene primers was used by the study to estimate nucleated cell counts. The table came from immunoSEQ multiplex PCR; TCRdb's copy has only in-frame clones and leaves some out. V and J calls and clone size follow that table, whereas D and trimming were derived from the DNA. The top ten clones hold 10% to 12% of a sample with under 250,000 clones, 70% to 90% of them seen once. V was shortened by 5 bases and J by 3 bases, with 10 bases between the two germline ends. Looked up from germline, CDR1 is MNHNY and CDR2 is SVGAGI (reference sequence). The CDR3 consists of 13 residues. Those enrolled, adults aged roughly 18 to 95 years, came from roughly 22 US areas. Cohort 3 recovered donors had two negative PCRs, clearance, or symptom resolution.

The chain joins TRBV6-6 to TRBJ1-2; D remains ambiguous. The TCR comes from a man aged 25-40 years who had recovered from COVID-19. Sequenced material: PBMCs or T cells enriched from blood (not recorded which). CDR3 amino acids: CASSGQNDYGYTF. The CDR3 coding sequence is TGTGCCAGCAGTGGGCAAAATGACTATGGCTACACCTTC.